This passage covers 17 T cell receptor beta chains from one sample sequenced in a study of cytomegalovirus exposure and HLA in healthy donors. A multiplex PCR was run with 60 Vbeta primers and 13 Jbeta primers. Profiling relied on immunoSEQ multiplex PCR, and the TCRdb table lists in-frame clones only, not all of them. The repertoire holds about 200,000 clones, with 70% to 80% as singletons. Source material: PBMCs. These receptors originate from a male donor in good health and CMV-seronegative.

This chain uses TRBV7-3 with TRBJ1-1; TRBD1 might be the D (6 bases). Germline CDR1 is SGHTA and CDR2 is FQGTGA. There are 18 residues in the CDR3. The V and J ends lost 6 bases and 4 bases respectively, with 27 bases between them. The CDR3, as DNA: TGTGCCAGCAGTTTATACACACTGGGGGGGACAATGAGCACTGAAGCTTTCTTT. It yields the protein CASSLYTLGGTMSTEAFF.

V is TRBV15 and J is TRBJ1-1; D remains ambiguous. V lost 5 bases and J lost 4, with 14 bases in between. Germline CDR1 and CDR2: LNHNV and YYDKDF (reference sequence). The CDR3 is 14 residues long. This CDR3 is CATSSKGSGTEAFF. DNA for the CDR3: TGTGCCACCAGCTCTAAGGGAAGCGGCACTGAAGCTTTCTTT.

The chain carries TRBV5-1 and TRBJ2-7; D is perhaps TRBD1 (5 bases). CDR3 length: 14 residues. V was clipped by 2 bases and J by 2 bases, with 11 bases between them. CDR1 is SGHRS and CDR2 is YFSETQ in the germline V gene. Here the CDR3 reads CASSLGVGAYEQYF. The CDR3 DNA is TGCGCCAGCAGCTTAGGGGTTGGGGCCTACGAGCAGTACTTC.

This sequence joins TRBV27 and TRBJ2-7; 7 nucleotides match TRBD1. CDR1 MNHEY and CDR2 SMNVEV come from the germline V gene (reference sequence). The trim removed 3 bases at V and 5 bases at J, leaving 4 bases unmatched. This CDR3 is built from 13 residues. The DNA for the CDR3 is TGTGCCAGCAGTTTCACAGGGGACAACGAGCAGTACTTC. It translates to CASSFTGDNEQYF.

The chain combines TRBV21-1 with TRBJ2-7; the tabulated D call, TRBD1, remains unverified against the DNA. TRBV21-1 is noted as a pseudogene. The CDR3 extends over 14 amino acids. The CDR3 bases are TGTGCCAGCAGGGACCGGGACATCAACTACGAGCAGTACTTC. As protein: CASRDRDINYEQYF.

The rearrangement joins TRBV9 to TRBJ2-1, with D possibly matching TRBD2 (5 bases). Trimming removed 2 bases at V and 2 bases at J, with 23 bases between. Per the germline V gene, CDR1 is SGDLS and CDR2 is YYNGEE. This CDR3 has 19 residues. This chain's CDR3 is CASSVSGDTTFGPYNEQFF. The CDR3 region has the DNA TGTGCCAGCAGCGTGAGCGGAGACACTACCTTCGGGCCCTACAATGAGCAGTTCTTC. The whole variable domain, filled in from reference TRBV9 and TRBJ2-1, reads DSGVTQTPKHLITATGQRVTLRCSPRSGDLSVYWYQQSLDQGLQFLIQYYNGEERAKGNILERFSAQQFPDLHSELNLSSLELGDSALYFCASSVSGDTTFGPYNEQFFGPGTRLTVL.

This clone was seen only a few times. The gene calls are TRBV10-3 and TRBJ1-1, with D possibly being TRBD1 (5 bases). V was cut by 8 bases and J by 3 bases, with 10 bases left in between. Germline V gene lookup returns CDR1 ENHRY and CDR2 SYGVKD. The CDR3 sequence is 12 residues long. CDR3 coding DNA: TGTGCCATCGCGGGGCTGGACACTGAAGCTTTCTTT. Its protein product is CAIAGLDTEAFF.

V gene TRBV6-5 combines with J gene TRBJ1-2; TRBD1 matches at 10 bases. Germline V lookup: CDR1 MNHEY, CDR2 SVGAGI. V shed 5 bases and J 0 bases; nucleotides not matched to a gene: 3. The length of the CDR3 is 15 residues. For the CDR3, the DNA is TGTGCCAGCAGTCCCGGGACAGGGGCTAACTATGGCTACACCTTC. Translating gives CASSPGTGANYGYTF.

The rearrangement joins TRBV5-4 to TRBJ1-2, with a weak D call TRBD1 (6 bases). Germline V gene data show CDR1 as SGHNT and CDR2 as YYREEE (reference sequence). The length of the CDR3 is 15 residues. V was shortened by 1 base and J by 0 bases, with 10 bases between the two germline ends. CDR3 DNA: TGTGCCAGCAGCTTGCAACAGGGAGCTAACTATGGCTACACCTTC. It translates to CASSLQQGANYGYTF.

The V gene is TRBV19, the J gene TRBJ2-3, with a weak D call TRBD1 (6 bases). V was clipped by 3 bases and J by 2 bases, with 9 bases between them. Germline-derived CDR1 and CDR2 are LNHDA and SQIVND (reference sequence). The CDR3 has 14 residues. The CDR3 reads CASSIGQNTDTQYF. The CDR3 DNA follows: TGTGCCAGTAGTATCGGACAGAACACAGATACGCAGTATTTT. Using reference TRBV19 and TRBJ2-3 for the parts outside the CDR3, the full variable domain is DGGITQSPKYLFRKEGQNVTLSCEQNLNHDAMYWYRQDPGQGLRLIYYSQIVNDFQKGDIAEGYSVSREKKESFPLTVTSAQKNPTAFYLCASSIGQNTDTQYFGPGTRLTVL.

This sequence joins TRBV6-5 and TRBJ1-4, with 7 bases matching TRBD1. The J segment lost 5 bases and the V segment lost 8 bases, leaving 11 bases of the junction unmatched. This CDR3 has 15 residues. Germline lookup yields CDR1 MNHEY and CDR2 SVGAGI. The CDR3 spells CASGKRTGQNEKLFF. In DNA form, the CDR3 reads TGTGCCAGCGGGAAGAGGACAGGTCAAAATGAAAAACTGTTTTTT.

The CDR3 region has the DNA TGTGCCAGCAGGCGTCGGCCTTCTAGCGGGGCCGGGGGGGATACGCAGTATTTT. Translation: CASRRRPSSGAGGDTQYF. This chain links TRBV7-9 with TRBJ2-3; 9 bases match TRBD2. The junction had 19 bases not matched to a gene; V was cut back by 6 bases and J by 6 bases. CDR3 length equals 18 residues. Germline loops: CDR1 SEHNR, CDR2 FQNEAQ (reference sequence).

The chain joins TRBV11-3 to TRBJ2-7; 8 positions match TRBD2. CDR1 is SGHNT, CDR2 YENEEA, per germline. V was pared by 7 bases and J by 2 bases, with 25 bases of the junction left unmatched. The CDR3 extends over 20 amino acids. CDR3 region: CASIHEREPRVNLLPYEQYF. In DNA form, the CDR3 reads TGTGCCAGCATCCATGAGCGGGAGCCTCGAGTAAACCTCCTACCCTACGAGCAGTACTTC. The variable domain in full, completed from reference TRBV11-3 and TRBJ2-7, reads EAGVVQSPRYKIIEKKQPVAFWCNPISGHNTLYWYLQNLGQGPELLIRYENEEAVDDSQLPKDRFSAERLKGVDSTLKIQPAELGDSAVYLCASIHEREPRVNLLPYEQYFGPGTRLTVT.

The chain couples TRBV10-2 to TRBJ2-1; TRBD2 aligns across 9 bases. CDR1 is WSHSY and CDR2 is SAAADI in the germline V gene. Trimming removed 0 bases from V and 4 bases from J; junction bases left unmatched: 4. CDR3 length: 16 amino acids. The DNA of the CDR3 is TGCGCCAGCAGTGAGTCACGGACTAGCGCGTACAATGAGCAGTTCTTC. It yields the protein CASSESRTSAYNEQFF.

The chain employs TRBV11-2 and TRBJ2-7; TRBD2 agrees at 12 bases. V gave up 5 bases and J gave up 3 bases; unmatched junction bases: 5. The germline CDR1 and CDR2 sequences are SGHAT and FQNNGV. This CDR3 spans 15 amino acids. The CDR3: CASSVGTSGFYEQYF. The CDR3 bases are TGTGCCAGCAGCGTCGGGACTAGCGGGTTCTACGAGCAGTACTTC. Combining the CDR3 with reference TRBV11-2 and TRBJ2-7 gives the whole variable domain EAGVAQSPRYKIIEKRQSVAFWCNPISGHATLYWYQQILGQGPKLLIQFQNNGVVDDSQLPKDRFSAERLKGVDSTLKIQPAKLEDSAVYLCASSVGTSGFYEQYFGPGTRLTVT.

The V call is TRBV14, the J call TRBJ2-1, with D possibly TRBD2 on 5 matching bases. CDR3 length equals 18 residues. Trimming took 0 bases from V and 0 from J, leaving 15 bases between them. Germline CDR1 is SGHDN and CDR2 is FVKESK. CDR3 sequence reads: CASSQDPVALSSYNEQFF. CDR3 DNA: TGTGCCAGCAGCCAAGACCCTGTAGCGTTGAGCTCCTACAATGAGCAGTTCTTC.

The sample holds a few counts of this clone. The chain links TRBV5-5 to TRBJ1-1; D not certain. CDR1 is SGHKS and CDR2 is YYEKEE in the germline V gene (reference sequence). V gave up 0 bases and J gave up 6 bases, with 12 bases separating them. The length of the CDR3 is 14 residues. Here the CDR3 reads CASSLAAGLAEAFF. DNA of the CDR3: TGTGCCAGCAGCTTGGCAGCAGGACTGGCTGAAGCTTTCTTT.